Shown below are 17 T cell receptor beta chains from a single sample sequenced in a study of blood T cell repertoires in COVID-19. Using immunoSEQ multiplex PCR, the repertoire was profiled, and TCRdb retains in-frame clones only, with some absent. The profile shows tens of thousands of clones, around 75% of them singletons. Sequencing was done on a sample of peripheral blood. The source of these receptors is a man older than 75 with acute or convalescent COVID-19.

The chain recombines TRBV5-5 with TRBJ2-7, with 10 positions matching TRBD1. The junction had 9 bases not matched to a gene; V was cut back by 2 bases and J by 7 bases. This CDR3 contains 15 residues. Germline V gene data show CDR1 as SGHKS and CDR2 as YYEKEE (reference sequence). CDR3 sequence reads: CASSLTGTGVREQYF. DNA for the CDR3: TGTGCCAGCAGCTTAACCGGGACAGGGGTGCGAGAGCAGTACTTC.

Points on this clone: The junction shows a germline mismatch at one end, possibly a read error. The V gene is TRBV20-1, the J gene TRBJ1-6; TRBD1 aligns across 7 bases. CDR3 length: 10 residues. Germline V CDR1 and CDR2: DFQATT, SNEGSKA (reference sequence). CDR3 DNA sequence: TGCAGTGCCGACCGGGACAGAGTTTACTTT. Encoded protein: CSADRDRVYF.

The CDR3, as DNA: TGTGCCAGAAGAGAGCGGACAGAAAACCAATCCTACAATGAGCAGTTCTTC. This sequence encodes CARRERTENQSYNEQFF. The J gene is TRBJ2-1, the V gene TRBV5-3, with D tentatively TRBD1 (6 bases). TRBV5-3 is labeled an ORF, and its function is uncertain. This CDR3 comprises 17 residues. V lost 5 bases and J 1 base, leaving 19 bases between the germline ends.

V and J are TRBV18 and TRBJ1-5; 11 nucleotides align to TRBD1. Trimming at V came to 1 base and at J to 1 base, leaving 9 bases not matched to a gene. CDR3 size: 19 residues. Germline loops: CDR1 KGHSH, CDR2 LQKENI. CDR3 sequence: CASSPLGGQGGRSNQPQHF. The CDR3 DNA sequence: TGTGCCAGCTCACCACTTGGGGGACAGGGGGGAAGGAGCAATCAGCCCCAGCATTTT.

This clone was observed a handful of times. The J gene is TRBJ2-7, the V gene TRBV28; possibly TRBD2 for D (7 bases). Germline CDR1 MDHEN, CDR2 SYDVKM. V lost 8 bases, J lost 2 bases, and 13 bases lay in between. This CDR3 spans 13 amino acids. CDR3 amino acids: CASSAGAAYEQYF. In nucleotides, the CDR3 is TGTGCCAGCTCGGCGGGGGCCGCCTACGAGCAGTACTTC.

The chain recombines TRBV7-3 with TRBJ2-2; maybe TRBD2 (6 bases). V lost 5 bases and J 4 bases, leaving 14 bases between the germline ends. The CDR3 loop spans 15 amino acids. Germline V gene lookup returns CDR1 SGHTA and CDR2 FQGTGA. The CDR3 loop reads CASSLEGVPTGELFF. The CDR3 DNA reads as TGTGCCAGCAGCCTGGAGGGAGTCCCCACCGGGGAGCTGTTTTTT.

The gene calls are TRBV28 and TRBJ2-4; D may be TRBD1 (5 bases). V was trimmed by 7 bases and J by 6 bases, leaving 13 bases between them. CDR1 and CDR2 (germline): MDHEN, SYDVKM. The CDR3 loop spans 13 amino acids. CDR3 DNA sequence: TGTGCCAGCACAGGGATTCCTGCAAACATTCAGTACTTC. Its translation is CASTGIPANIQYF.

The V and J genes are TRBV6-5 and TRBJ2-7, with 8 positions matching TRBD1. CDR3 length: 15 amino acids. Germline CDR1 and CDR2: MNHEY and SVGAGI. J lost 7 bases, V lost 6 bases, and 14 bases had no gene match. CDR3 in amino acids: CASSREGTGEGEQYF. CDR3 sequence (DNA): TGTGCCAGCAGCCGCGAGGGGACAGGTGAAGGAGAGCAGTACTTC.

This rearrangement joins TRBV6-1 to TRBJ2-2; perhaps TRBD1 as D (6 bases). The CDR3 length is 14 residues. V lost 3 bases, J lost 5 bases, and 10 bases lay in between. Germline loops: CDR1 MNHNS, CDR2 SASEGT. The CDR3 nucleotides are TGTGCCAGCAGTGATATAGGGGGTACCGGGGAGCTGTTTTTT. This encodes CASSDIGGTGELFF.

The J gene is TRBJ2-1, the V gene TRBV2, with D perhaps matching TRBD1 (5 bases). This CDR3 is built from 13 residues. CDR1 is SNHLY, CDR2 FYNNEI, per germline. Deletions cut 5 bases from V and 3 bases from J, with 8 bases between. CDR3 sequence reads: CASSWTSYNEQFF. CDR3 coding DNA: TGTGCCAGCAGTTGGACAAGCTACAATGAGCAGTTCTTC.

The genes are TRBV11-2 and TRBJ2-5; tentatively, D is TRBD2 (6 bases). V lost 5 bases, J lost 4 bases, and 8 bases lay in between. This CDR3 has 12 residues. CDR1 and CDR2 from the germline V gene are SGHAT and FQNNGV. The CDR3, as DNA: TGTGCCAGCAGCCAGGGACTAGAGACCCAGTACTTC. It is translated as CASSQGLETQYF.

J is TRBJ1-1 and V is TRBV23-1, with TRBD1 matching 7 bases. TRBV23-1 is assigned to the ORF class and has an uncertain function. Losses at the gene ends were 3 bases for V and 1 base for J; bases not matched to a gene: 11. The CDR3 spans 17 residues. The CDR3 bases are TGCGCCAGCAGTCACCTGGGACAGATCAAATCGAACACTGAAGCTTTCTTT. Protein: CASSHLGQIKSNTEAFF.

V is TRBV9 and J is TRBJ1-6, with a tentative D call TRBD1 (5 bases). V gave up 3 bases and J gave up 2 bases, with 9 bases separating them. CDR1 SGDLS and CDR2 YYNGEE come from the germline V gene. The CDR3 covers 15 residues. This CDR3 reads CASSAGLTYNSPLHF. The CDR3 DNA reads as TGTGCCAGCAGCGCGGGACTGACCTATAATTCACCCCTCCACTTT.

This chain links TRBV5-4 with TRBJ2-5, with D maybe TRBD2 (5 bases). The germline CDR1 and CDR2 sequences are SGHNT and YYREEE (reference sequence). V shed 2 bases and J shed 3 bases, with 8 bases lying between them. The CDR3 length is 13 residues. The CDR3 nucleotides read TGTGCCAGCAGCTTTGGACTTGAAGAGACCCAGTACTTC. Its translation is CASSFGLEETQYF.

CDR3 nucleotides: TGTGCCAGCTCATTCCGGGACAGGGGCTCTGGAAACACCATATATTTT. Translating it yields CASSFRDRGSGNTIYF. J is TRBJ1-3 and V is TRBV18, with 10 bases aligning to TRBD1. The CDR3 is 16 amino acids. Germline V gene sequence: CDR1 KGHSH, CDR2 LQKENI. V was pared by 5 bases and J by 0 bases, with 4 bases of the junction left unmatched.

V gene TRBV18 combines with J gene TRBJ2-7; perhaps TRBD2 as D (6 bases). Germline V gene lookup returns CDR1 KGHSH and CDR2 LQKENI. The CDR3 runs 15 residues. Trimming stripped 5 bases from V and 1 base from J, with 15 bases between. CDR3 bases: TGTGCCAGCTCAGCGGGGACGGGGACTTCCTACGAGCAGTACTTC. It encodes CASSAGTGTSYEQYF.

The chain joins TRBV12-2 to TRBJ2-7; the table's TRBD2 call for D was not verified on the DNA. TRBV12-2 is noted as a pseudogene. The CDR3 covers 13 residues. The CDR3 is CASRLAPRLEVYF. CDR3 bases: TGTGCAAGTCGCTTAGCGCCAAGGCTAGAGGTGTACTTC.